The present T cell receptor beta chain was sequenced within a study of blood T cells in healthy people across ages. Study details: Through template switching, about one barcoded beta molecule was captured per two T cells, as measured in model experiments.

It was with a sample-barcoded 5' primer and a J-beta primer mix that a second PCR of roughly 6 to 12 cycles was run. TCRdb re-analysed the 5' RACE reads in MiXCR, keeping a single row per CDR3 protein. The top ten clones hold about 0.8% of a sample with more than 900,000 distinct CDR3 sequences, almost 25% of them seen once. Trimming removed 6 bases from V and 10 bases from J, with 10 bases in between. The germline CDR1 and CDR2 sequences are SEHNR and FQNEAQ (reference sequence). The CDR3 contains 12 residues. These data were also reused for a study on T cells of mothers and their children. That source reports: Sample barcodes and 2-4 random nucleotides were added by the M1S primer of the second PCR. Maternal samples each gave over 9.5 million TCR beta CDR3 reads, and child samples approximately 3 million each. The output of TCR recombination is shaped by thymic selection similarly in related and unrelated pairs.

Sequenced material: blood. The sequence derives from a girl aged 2-9 years in good health. V is TRBV7-9 and J is TRBJ1-6, with a tentative D call TRBD1 (5 bases). CDR3 DNA sequence: TGTGCCAGCAGAACACCAGGGTCACCCCTCCACTTT. Amino acid sequence: CASRTPGSPLHF.